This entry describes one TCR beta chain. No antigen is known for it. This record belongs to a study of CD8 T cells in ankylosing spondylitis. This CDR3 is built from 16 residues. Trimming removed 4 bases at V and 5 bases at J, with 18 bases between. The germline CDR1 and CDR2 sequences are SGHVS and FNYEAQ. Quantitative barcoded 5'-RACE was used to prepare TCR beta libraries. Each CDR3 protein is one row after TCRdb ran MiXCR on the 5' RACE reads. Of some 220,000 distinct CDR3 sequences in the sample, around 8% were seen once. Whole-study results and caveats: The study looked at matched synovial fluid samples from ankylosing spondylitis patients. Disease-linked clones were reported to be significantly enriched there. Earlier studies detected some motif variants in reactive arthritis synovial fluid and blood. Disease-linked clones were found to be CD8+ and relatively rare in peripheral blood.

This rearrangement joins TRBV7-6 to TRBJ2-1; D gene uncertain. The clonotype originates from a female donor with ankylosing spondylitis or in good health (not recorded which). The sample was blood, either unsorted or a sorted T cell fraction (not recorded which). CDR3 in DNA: TGTGCCAGCAGCTCCCCACTAACCGACGGAGACAATGAGCAGTTCTTC. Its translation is CASSSPLTDGDNEQFF.